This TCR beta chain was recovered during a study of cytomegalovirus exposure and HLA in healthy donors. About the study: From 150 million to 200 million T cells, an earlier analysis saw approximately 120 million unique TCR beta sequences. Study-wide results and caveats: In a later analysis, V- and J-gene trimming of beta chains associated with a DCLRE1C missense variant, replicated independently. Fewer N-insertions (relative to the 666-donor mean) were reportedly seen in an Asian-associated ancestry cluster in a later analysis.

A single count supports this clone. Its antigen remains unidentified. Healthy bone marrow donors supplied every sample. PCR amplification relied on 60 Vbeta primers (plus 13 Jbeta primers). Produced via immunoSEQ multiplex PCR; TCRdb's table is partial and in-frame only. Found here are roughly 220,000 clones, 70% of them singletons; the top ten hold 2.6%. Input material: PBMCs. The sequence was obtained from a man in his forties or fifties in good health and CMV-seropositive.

DNA of the CDR3: TGTGCCAGCAAGGAGCGGGGTAGCACAGATACGCAGTATTTT. Translated, it gives CASKERGSTDTQYF. This rearrangement joins TRBV2 to TRBJ2-3, with 7 bases lining up with TRBD2. CDR1 and CDR2 from the germline V gene are SNHLY and FYNNEI. The ends lost 7 bases at V and 0 bases at J; junction bases unmatched: 4. The CDR3 length is 14 residues.